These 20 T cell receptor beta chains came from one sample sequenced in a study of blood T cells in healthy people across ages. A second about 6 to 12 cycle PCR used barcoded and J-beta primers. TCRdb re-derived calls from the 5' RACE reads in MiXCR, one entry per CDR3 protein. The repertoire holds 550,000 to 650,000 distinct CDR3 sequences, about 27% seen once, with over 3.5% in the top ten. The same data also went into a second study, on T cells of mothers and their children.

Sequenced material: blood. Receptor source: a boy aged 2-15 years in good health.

The CDR3 DNA sequence: TGTGCCAGCAGTTTACGGGTAGCCAAAAACATTCAGTACTTC. As protein: CASSLRVAKNIQYF. The chain couples TRBV2 to TRBJ2-4; the D is unclear. CDR1 is SNHLY and CDR2 is FYNNEI in the germline V gene. This CDR3 has 14 residues. Trimming took off 5 bases at V and 0 bases at J, with 8 bases between the two ends.

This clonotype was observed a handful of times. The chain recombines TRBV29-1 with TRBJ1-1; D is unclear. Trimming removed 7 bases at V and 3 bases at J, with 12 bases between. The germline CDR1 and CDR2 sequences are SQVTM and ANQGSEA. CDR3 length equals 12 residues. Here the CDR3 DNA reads TGCAGCGCGGACGTCTGGGACACTGAAGCTTTCTTT. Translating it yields CSADVWDTEAFF.

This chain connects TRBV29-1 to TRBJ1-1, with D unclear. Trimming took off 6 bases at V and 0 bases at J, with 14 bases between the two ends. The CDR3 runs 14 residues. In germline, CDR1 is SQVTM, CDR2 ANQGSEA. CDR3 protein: CSVSQVLVNTEAFF. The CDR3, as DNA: TGCAGCGTGTCCCAAGTCTTGGTGAACACTGAAGCTTTCTTT.

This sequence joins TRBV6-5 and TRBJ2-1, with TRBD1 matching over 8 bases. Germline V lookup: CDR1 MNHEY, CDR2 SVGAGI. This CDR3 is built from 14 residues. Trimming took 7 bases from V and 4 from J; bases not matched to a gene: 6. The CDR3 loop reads CASTYRGDYNEQFF. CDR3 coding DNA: TGTGCCAGCACATACAGGGGGGATTACAATGAGCAGTTCTTC.

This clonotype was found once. The CDR3: CTSSQTSDSYNEQFF. The CDR3 coding sequence is TGCACCAGCAGCCAGACTAGCGACTCCTACAATGAGCAGTTCTTC. The chain couples TRBV1 to TRBJ2-5; the D call in the table, TRBD2, was not verified against the DNA. The DNA end lines up better with TRBJ2-1; the J call may be wrong. TRBV1 is a pseudogene. There are 15 residues in the CDR3.

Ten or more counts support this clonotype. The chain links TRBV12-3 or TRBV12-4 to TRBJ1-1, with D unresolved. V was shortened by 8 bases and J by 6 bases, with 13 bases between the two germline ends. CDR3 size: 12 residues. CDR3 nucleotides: TGTGCCAGCTCCCTCTCGAAGGCTGAAGCTTTCTTT. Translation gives CASSLSKAEAFF.

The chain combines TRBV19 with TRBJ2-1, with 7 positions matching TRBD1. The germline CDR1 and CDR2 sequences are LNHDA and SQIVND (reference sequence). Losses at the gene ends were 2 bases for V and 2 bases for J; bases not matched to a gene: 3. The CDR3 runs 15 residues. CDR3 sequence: CASSISGTAYNEQFF. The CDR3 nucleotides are TGTGCCAGTAGTATATCCGGGACAGCCTACAATGAGCAGTTCTTC.

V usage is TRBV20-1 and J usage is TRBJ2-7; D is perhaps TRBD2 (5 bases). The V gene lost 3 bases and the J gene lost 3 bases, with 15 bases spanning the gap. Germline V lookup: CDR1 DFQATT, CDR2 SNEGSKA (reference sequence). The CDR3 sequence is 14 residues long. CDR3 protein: CSARPRGILYEQYF. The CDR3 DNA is TGCAGTGCTAGGCCCCGGGGTATCCTCTACGAGCAGTACTTC.

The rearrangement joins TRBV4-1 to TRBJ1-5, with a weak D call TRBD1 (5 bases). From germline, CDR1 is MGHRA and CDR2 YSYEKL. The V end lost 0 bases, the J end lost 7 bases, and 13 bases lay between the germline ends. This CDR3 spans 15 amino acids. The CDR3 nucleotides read TGCGCCAGCAGCCAAGATCAGGGAACGGCGCAGCCCCAGCATTTT. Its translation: CASSQDQGTAQPQHF.

The chain's CDR3 is CASKEDLGNTIYF. CDR3 DNA: TGTGCCAGTAAAGAAGATCTTGGAAACACCATATATTTT. The genes are TRBV19 and TRBJ1-3; unclear D gene. The CDR3 length is 13 residues. Trimming left V 7 bases short and J 3 bases short, with 10 bases between. The germline V gene encodes CDR1 LNHDA and CDR2 SQIVND (reference sequence).

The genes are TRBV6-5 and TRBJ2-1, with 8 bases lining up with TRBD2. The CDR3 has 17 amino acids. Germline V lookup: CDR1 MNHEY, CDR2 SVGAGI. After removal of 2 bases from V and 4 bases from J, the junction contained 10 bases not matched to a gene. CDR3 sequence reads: CASSYSSGEWGYNEQFF. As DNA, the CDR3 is TGTGCCAGCAGTTACAGTAGCGGGGAGTGGGGGTACAATGAGCAGTTCTTC.

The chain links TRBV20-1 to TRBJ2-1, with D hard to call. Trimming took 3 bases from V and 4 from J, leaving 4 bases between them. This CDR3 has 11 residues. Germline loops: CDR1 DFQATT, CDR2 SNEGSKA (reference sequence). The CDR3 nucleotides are TGCAGTGCTAGTAGGTACAATGAGCAGTTCTTC. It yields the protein CSASRYNEQFF.

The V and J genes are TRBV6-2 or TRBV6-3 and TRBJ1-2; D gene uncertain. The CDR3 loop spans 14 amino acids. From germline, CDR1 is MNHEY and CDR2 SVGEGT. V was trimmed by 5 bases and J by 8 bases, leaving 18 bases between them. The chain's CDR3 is CASSPTIPAVGYTF. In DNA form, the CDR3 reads TGTGCCAGCAGTCCTACGATCCCGGCGGTCGGCTACACCTTC.

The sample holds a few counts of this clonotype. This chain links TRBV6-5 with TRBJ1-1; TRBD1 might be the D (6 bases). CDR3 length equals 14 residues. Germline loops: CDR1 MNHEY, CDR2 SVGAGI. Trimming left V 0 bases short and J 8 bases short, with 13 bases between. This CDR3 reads CASSYSQGTWEAFF. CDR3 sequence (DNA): TGTGCCAGCAGTTACTCTCAGGGGACTTGGGAAGCTTTCTTT.

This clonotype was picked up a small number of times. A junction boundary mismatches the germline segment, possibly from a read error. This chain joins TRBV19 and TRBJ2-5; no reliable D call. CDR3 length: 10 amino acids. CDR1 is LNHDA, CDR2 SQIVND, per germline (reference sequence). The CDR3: CATTNRGRVF. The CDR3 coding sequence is TGTGCCACCACCAACAGAGGCCGGGTCTTC.

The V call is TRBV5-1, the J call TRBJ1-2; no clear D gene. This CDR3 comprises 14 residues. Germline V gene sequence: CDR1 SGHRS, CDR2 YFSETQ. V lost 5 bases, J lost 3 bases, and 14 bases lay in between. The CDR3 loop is CASSYSSGHYGYTF. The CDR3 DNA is TGCGCCAGCAGTTACTCCTCAGGTCACTATGGCTACACCTTC.

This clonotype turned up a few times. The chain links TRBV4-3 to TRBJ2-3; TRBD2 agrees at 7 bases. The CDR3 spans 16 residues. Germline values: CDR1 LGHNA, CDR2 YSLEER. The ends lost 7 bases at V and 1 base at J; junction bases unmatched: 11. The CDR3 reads CASKVGLADRTDTQYF. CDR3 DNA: TGCGCCAGCAAGGTAGGCCTAGCGGACCGCACAGATACGCAGTATTTT.

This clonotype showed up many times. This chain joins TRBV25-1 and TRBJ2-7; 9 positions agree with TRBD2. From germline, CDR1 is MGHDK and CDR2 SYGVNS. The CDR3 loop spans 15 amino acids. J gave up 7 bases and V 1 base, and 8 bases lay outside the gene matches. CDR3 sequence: CASSESAGGPQEQYF. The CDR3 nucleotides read TGTGCCAGCAGTGAATCTGCGGGAGGGCCTCAGGAGCAGTACTTC.

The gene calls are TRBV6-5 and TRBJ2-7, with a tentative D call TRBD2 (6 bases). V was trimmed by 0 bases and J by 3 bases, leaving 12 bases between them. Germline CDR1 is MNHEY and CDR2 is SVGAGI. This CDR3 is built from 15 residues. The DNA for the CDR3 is TGTGCCAGCAGTTACTCGAATTCCGGGGGCTACGAGCAGTACTTC. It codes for CASSYSNSGGYEQYF.

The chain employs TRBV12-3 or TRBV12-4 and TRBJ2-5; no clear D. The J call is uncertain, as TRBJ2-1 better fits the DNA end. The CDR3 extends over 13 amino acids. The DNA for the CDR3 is TGTGCCAGCAGGATGGATCTGCGACATGAGCAGTTCTTC. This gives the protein CASRMDLRHEQFF.